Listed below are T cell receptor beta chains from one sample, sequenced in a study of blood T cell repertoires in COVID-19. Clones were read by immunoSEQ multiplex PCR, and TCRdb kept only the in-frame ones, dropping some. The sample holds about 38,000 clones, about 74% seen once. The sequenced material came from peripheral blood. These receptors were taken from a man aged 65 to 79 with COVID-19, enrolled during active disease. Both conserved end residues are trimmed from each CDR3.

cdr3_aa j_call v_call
ASSPTGSSSYT TRBJ1-2 TRBV3-1/TRBV3-2
SVGEDTEKLF TRBJ1-4 TRBV29-1
AISDGPYNEQF TRBJ2-1 TRBV10-3
ASSYSRSGNEQF TRBJ2-1 TRBV6-2/TRBV6-3
ASSRGPSGNTIY TRBJ1-3 TRBV9
AWSLGGEQY TRBJ2-7 TRBV30
ATSEAGTAIYGYT TRBJ1-2 TRBV24-1
ASSKEKSQETQY TRBJ2-5 TRBV21-1
ASSLQAGDYEQY TRBJ2-7 TRBV3-1/TRBV3-2
ASSHLGDTYEQY TRBJ2-7 TRBV19
ASSSPGQGEETQY TRBJ2-5 TRBV5-1
ASSQSAGGRTF TRBJ1-1 TRBV7-9
ASSPAWREGEQY TRBJ2-7 TRBV18
ASSLLVTGFASPLH TRBJ1-6 TRBV27
ASSLASNQPQH TRBJ1-5 TRBV7-9
ASSYPGQGALDYGYT TRBJ1-2 TRBV19
ASSYSGTGRPQH TRBJ1-5 TRBV6-2/TRBV6-3
ASSQDPAGPTYEQY TRBJ2-7 TRBV3-1/TRBV3-2
SVTMHRQKNTEAF TRBJ1-1 TRBV29-1
ASSLTTSGPVLQYEQY TRBJ2-7 TRBV27
ASSLYGELF TRBJ2-2 TRBV5-6
ASSETGGPRYGYT TRBJ1-2 TRBV6-1
ASNPSGIGEQY TRBJ2-7 TRBV5-1
ASSHIRGRFDEQY TRBJ2-7 TRBV27
SASTGGTYNEQF TRBJ2-1 TRBV29-1
ASSFSPGGGETQY TRBJ2-5 TRBV27
ASHGTAGNTIY TRBJ1-3 TRBV12-3/TRBV12-4
ASSIGGDSIYGYT TRBJ1-2 TRBV19
ASSLYRDRNNEKLF TRBJ1-4 TRBV11-2
ASSRGGLEQF TRBJ2-1 TRBV7-9
ASRESHMNNQPQH TRBJ1-5 TRBV4-1
ASSQLTGIFTGELF TRBJ2-2 TRBV5-1
ASSLAGVRFSYEQY TRBJ2-7 TRBV5-1
ASRVMGALVGGELF TRBJ2-2 TRBV19
ASSRPGTLYEQY TRBJ2-7 TRBV3-1/TRBV3-2
SGIGSYGYT TRBJ1-2 TRBV29-1
SVEGASYGYT TRBJ1-2 TRBV29-1
ASSLSAGTTNEKLF TRBJ1-4 TRBV19
ASSLGLAGVNEQF TRBJ2-1 TRBV5-1
ASEGDTQY TRBJ2-3 TRBV19
AWSARDNSPLH TRBJ1-6 TRBV30
ASSEGARGEQY TRBJ2-7 TRBV5-1
ASSMIGRLAGETQY TRBJ2-5 TRBV19
ASSRTAQNYGYT TRBJ1-2 TRBV6-5
ASSTGTREAEAF TRBJ1-1 TRBV7-9
AVGGGSNQPQH TRBJ1-5 TRBV2
ASSKGQVQF TRBJ2-1 TRBV27
ATSKSTEITYNEQF TRBJ2-1 TRBV15
ASSPQTGTEAF TRBJ1-1 TRBV18
AIRRGQTNTGELF TRBJ2-2 TRBV10-3
ASSLGSSGGAVDTQY TRBJ2-3 TRBV11-2
AWSPESNQPQH TRBJ1-5 TRBV30
ASLRGTSTYNEQF TRBJ2-1 TRBV28
ASSDLPGNRNEQY TRBJ2-7 TRBV25-1